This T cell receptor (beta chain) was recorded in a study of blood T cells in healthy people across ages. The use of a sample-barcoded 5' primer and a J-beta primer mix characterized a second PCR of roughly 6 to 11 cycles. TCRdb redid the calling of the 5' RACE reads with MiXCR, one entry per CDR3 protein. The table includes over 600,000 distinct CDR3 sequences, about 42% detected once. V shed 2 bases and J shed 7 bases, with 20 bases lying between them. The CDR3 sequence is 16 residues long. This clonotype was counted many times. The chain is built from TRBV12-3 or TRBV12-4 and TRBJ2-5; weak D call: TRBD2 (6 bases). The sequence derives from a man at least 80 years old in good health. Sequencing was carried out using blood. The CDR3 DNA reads TGTGCCAGCAGTTTATCGGCTAGCGCGTCGACCAGGACCCAGTACTTC. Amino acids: CASSLSASASTRTQYF.